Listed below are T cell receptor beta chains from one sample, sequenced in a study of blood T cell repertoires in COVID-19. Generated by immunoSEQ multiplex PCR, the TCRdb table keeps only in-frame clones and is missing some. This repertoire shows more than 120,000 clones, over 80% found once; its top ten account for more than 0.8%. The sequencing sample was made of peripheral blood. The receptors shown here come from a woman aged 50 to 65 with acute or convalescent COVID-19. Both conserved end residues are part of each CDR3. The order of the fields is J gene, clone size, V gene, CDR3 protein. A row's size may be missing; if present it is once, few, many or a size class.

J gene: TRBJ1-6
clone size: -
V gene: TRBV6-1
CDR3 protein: CASSEPPGRVYSPLHF

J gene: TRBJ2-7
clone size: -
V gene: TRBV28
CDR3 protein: CASSLSAGGSYEQYF

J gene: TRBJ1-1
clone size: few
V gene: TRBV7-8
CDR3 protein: CASSSPPAGNTEAFF

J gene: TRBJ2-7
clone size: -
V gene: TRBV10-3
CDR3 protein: CAISEGAGQGSEQYF

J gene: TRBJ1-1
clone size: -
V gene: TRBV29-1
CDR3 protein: CSVGPAGQGSTEAFF

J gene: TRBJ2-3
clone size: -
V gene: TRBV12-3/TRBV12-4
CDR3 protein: CASSLEDYLYF

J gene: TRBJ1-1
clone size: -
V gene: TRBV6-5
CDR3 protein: CASSFDRRGTEAFF

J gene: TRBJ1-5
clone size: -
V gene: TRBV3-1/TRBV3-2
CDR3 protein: CASSQGGQPQHF

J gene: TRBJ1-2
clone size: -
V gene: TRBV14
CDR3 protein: CASSQAVTGGYYGYTF

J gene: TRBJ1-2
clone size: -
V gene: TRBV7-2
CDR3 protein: CASSAGNSHGYTF

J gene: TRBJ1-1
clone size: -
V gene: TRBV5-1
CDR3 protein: CASSFQIGKTEAFF

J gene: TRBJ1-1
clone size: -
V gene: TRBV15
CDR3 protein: CATSRDLAGWTEAFF

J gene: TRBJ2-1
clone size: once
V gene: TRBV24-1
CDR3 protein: CATSDPGRGGDNEQFF

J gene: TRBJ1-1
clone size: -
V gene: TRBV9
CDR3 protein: CASSVGQGLNTEAFF

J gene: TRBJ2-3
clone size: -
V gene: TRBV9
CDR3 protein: CASSNGEITDTQYF

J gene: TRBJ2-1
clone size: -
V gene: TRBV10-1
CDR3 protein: CASSESEGDSSYNEQFF